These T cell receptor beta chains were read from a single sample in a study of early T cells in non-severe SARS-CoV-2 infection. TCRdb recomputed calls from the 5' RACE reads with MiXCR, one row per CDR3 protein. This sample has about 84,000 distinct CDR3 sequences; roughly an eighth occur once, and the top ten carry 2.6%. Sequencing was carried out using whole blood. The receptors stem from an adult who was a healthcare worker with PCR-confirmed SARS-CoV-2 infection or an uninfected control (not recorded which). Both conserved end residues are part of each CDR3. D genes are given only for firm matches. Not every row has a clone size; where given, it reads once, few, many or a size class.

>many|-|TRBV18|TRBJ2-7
TGTGCCAGCTCACCCGGACAGTCGTACGAGCAGTACTTC
CASSPGQSYEQYF
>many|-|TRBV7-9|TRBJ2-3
TGTGCCAGCAGCTCGCCGTACTACACAGATACGCAGTATTTT
CASSSPYYTDTQYF
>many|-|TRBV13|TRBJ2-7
TGTGCCAGCAGCGCCTGGACGTCCTACGAGCAGTACTTC
CASSAWTSYEQYF
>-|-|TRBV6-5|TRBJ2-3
TGTGCCAGCAAGTTTGTGGCCGGGACCAGCACAGATACGCAGTATTTT
CASKFVAGTSTDTQYF
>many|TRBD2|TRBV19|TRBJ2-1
TGTGCCAGTAGTTGGGGACTAGCTATGTCCTACAATGAGCAGTTCTTC
CASSWGLAMSYNEQFF
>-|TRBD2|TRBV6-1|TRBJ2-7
TGTGCCAGTGCCGCCGGACTAGCGGGACCCTCCTCCTACGAGCAGTACTTC
CASAAGLAGPSSYEQYF
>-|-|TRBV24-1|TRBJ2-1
TGTGCCACCAGTGATCTGTATCAAGATGAGCAGTTCTTC
CATSDLYQDEQFF
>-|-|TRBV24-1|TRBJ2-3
TGTGCCACCCAAGGGAGTCCCAGTCCAGATACGCAGTATTTT
CATQGSPSPDTQYF
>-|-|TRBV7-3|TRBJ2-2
TGTGCCAGCAGCCCCCCCGTCACCGGGGAGCTGTTTTTT
CASSPPVTGELFF
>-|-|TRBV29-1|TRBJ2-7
TGCAGCGCCCTGGGAGGGGGCGAGCAGTACTTC
CSALGGGEQYF
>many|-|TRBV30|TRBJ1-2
TGTGCCTGGAGCCCCCACCACCCCAACTATGGCTACACCTTC
CAWSPHHPNYGYTF
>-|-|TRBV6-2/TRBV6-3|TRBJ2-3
TGTGCCAGCAGTTACCACCCCGCGAGCGAGAGGACAGATACGCAGTATTTT
CASSYHPASERTDTQYF
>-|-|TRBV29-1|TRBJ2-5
TGCAGCGCCGGAGCACTTCAACAAGAGACCCAGTACTTC
CSAGALQQETQYF
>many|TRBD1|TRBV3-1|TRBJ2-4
TGTGCCAGCAGCCAAGGACAGGGGGGGCACATTCAGTACTTC
CASSQGQGGHIQYF
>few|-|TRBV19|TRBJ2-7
TGTGCCAGTAGTATAGTAGTCTACGAGCAGTACTTC
CASSIVVYEQYF
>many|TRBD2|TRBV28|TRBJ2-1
TGTGCCAGCAGTGTAACGACTAGCGGCACTCATGAGCAGTTCTTC
CASSVTTSGTHEQFF
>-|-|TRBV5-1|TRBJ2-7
TGCGCCAGCAGCATGACAGGAGCCTACGAGCAGTACTTC
CASSMTGAYEQYF
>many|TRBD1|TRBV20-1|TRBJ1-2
TGCAGTGCTACTATAGGACAGGGCTACTATGGCTACACCTTC
CSATIGQGYYGYTF
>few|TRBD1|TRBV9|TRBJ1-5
TGTGCCAGCAGCGTAGTGGACAGGGATCGCGATCATAGCAATCAGCCCCAGCATTTT
CASSVVDRDRDHSNQPQHF
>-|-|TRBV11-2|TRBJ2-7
TGTGCCAGCAGCACTGTCGGCCCCGGGGACGAGCAGTACTTC
CASSTVGPGDEQYF
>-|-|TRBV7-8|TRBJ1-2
TGTGCCAGCAGCTTAGAAAGGGTATCGTCCGGCTACACCTTC
CASSLERVSSGYTF
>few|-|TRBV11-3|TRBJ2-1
TGTGCCAGCAGCTCCATCGGGAATGAGCAGTTCTTC
CASSSIGNEQFF
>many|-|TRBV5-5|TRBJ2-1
TGTGCCAGCGGGGACGTTTACAATGAGCAGTTCTTC
CASGDVYNEQFF
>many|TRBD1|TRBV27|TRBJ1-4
TGTGCCACCAGACCAGGGGGCGTGGAGGTTGGCGAAAAACTGTTTTTT
CATRPGGVEVGEKLFF
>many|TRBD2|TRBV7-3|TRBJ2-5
TGTGCCAGCTCGCGGGGGGACCAAGAGACCCAGTACTTC
CASSRGDQETQYF
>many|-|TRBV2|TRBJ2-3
TGTGCCAGCCTAACCAAGATCTGGGATACGCAGTATTTT
CASLTKIWDTQYF
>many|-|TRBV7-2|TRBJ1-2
TGTGCCAGCAGCTTAGCTGTAATGGAGGCGCTGGGCTACACCTTC
CASSLAVMEALGYTF